This TCR beta chain was profiled in a study of blood T cell repertoires in COVID-19. CDR3 size: 11 residues. Trimming left V 3 bases short and J 7 bases short, with 6 bases between. This table comes from immunoSEQ multiplex PCR, and its TCRdb copy is limited to in-frame clones, with some not included. Among about 150,000 clones listed, roughly 89% were seen once. The receptor comes from a man between 45 and 60 years old who had recovered from COVID-19. This sequence joins TRBV12-3 or TRBV12-4 and TRBJ1-2; D not resolved. Sequencing input: PBMCs or T cells enriched from blood (not recorded which). Here the CDR3 DNA reads TGTGCCAGCAGTTTTTGGAGTGGCTACACCTTC. Its translation is CASSFWSGYTF.